The T cell receptor (beta chain) described here comes from a study of CD8 T cells in Susac syndrome. The CDR3 runs to 19 residues. J gave up 2 bases and V 1 base, and 12 bases lay outside the gene matches. Germline CDR1 is SGDLS and CDR2 is YYNGEE. Concerning this clonotype: The target antigen is unknown.

Broader study findings: Acknowledgment was made by the study that its TCR sequencing and HLA analysis involved a relatively small number of individuals.

The RNA input was about 0.5 to 1 ug, and it was reverse transcribed with random hexamers. An immunoSEQ multiplex PCR generated amplified TCR beta CDR3 products spanning 54 Vbeta and 13 Jbeta. TCRdb ran MiXCR on the immunoSEQ multiplex PCR reads and lists one entry per CDR3 protein. The sample shows a few hundred thousand distinct CDR3 sequences, about 93% of them seen only once. The TCR sequence derives from a human donor with multiple sclerosis. The sequenced material came from CD4+ T cells from PBMCs. The chain links TRBV9 to TRBJ1-2; 12 nucleotides match TRBD1. This CDR3 is CASSVTTPGQGATNYGYTF. The CDR3 DNA sequence: TGTGCCAGCAGCGTAACTACCCCGGGACAGGGGGCGACAAACTATGGCTACACCTTC.